The T cell receptor beta chain described here comes from a study of blood T cells in healthy people across ages (dated by TCRdb to the mid-2010s). Regarding the study in general: In model experiments, template switching captured about one uniquely barcoded TCR beta cDNA molecule for every two T cells. The donors were divided into four age groups: young (average roughly 15 years), middle-aged (around 41), aged (approximately 62) and long-lived (roughly 86). Using deep sequencing normalized with unique cDNA molecular identifiers, the study measured how TCR beta repertoire diversity changes with age. To avoid experimental bias, donors of different ages were randomly spread across the sequencing lanes. The study analyzed two additional independent replicas of 1 million unique cDNA reads from the same blood draw for two donors, one aged 18 to 30 and one aged 80 or older. General findings and caveats noted by the study authors: Estimates of total diversity based on one million sequenced T cells were regarded as lower bounds and as underestimates. The percentage of naive T cells measured by flow cytometry correlated strongly with observed TCR beta diversity. Observed TCR beta diversity per million T cells fell roughly linearly with age, and a significant reduction was already apparent by age around 40. Bulk unsorted PBMC profiling prevented conclusive comparison of naive and antigen-experienced compartments. Compared with the aged group, the long-lived group had more naive CD4+ T cells, fewer expanded clones and increased TCR diversity, suggesting age selection. Donor CMV infection status was unknown, potentially confounding age-related changes in expanded clonotypes.

Systemically healthy Caucasian individuals from Russia, over 30 in total and aged about 6 to 100 years, were included as donors. Each donor gave roughly 9.5 milliliters of peripheral blood, collected into EDTA-treated Vacutainer tubes. Ficoll-Paque density-gradient centrifugation was used to isolate PBMCs, with at least 7 million obtained per sample. Trizol reagent was used to extract total RNA from PBMCs, with at least 5 micrograms per sample. The percentages of naive CD45RAhigh/CD27high T cells were determined by flow cytometry on a PBMC aliquot from every donor. The germline V gene (reference sequence) sets CDR1 to DFQATT and CDR2 to SNEGSKA. The CDR3 goes from the cysteine to the phenylalanine over 14 residues. The entry retains the CDR3 DNA only, 42 bases that are in frame from base 1. Points on this clonotype: Its recognized antigen is unknown. Being one base from a much bigger clone, this may be a read error.

Libraries were made using 5' RACE. TCRdb shows the sequencer as Illumina HiSeq 2500. The second PCR ran for about 7 to 11 cycles and used a J-beta primer mix along with a sample-barcoded 5' primer. A template-switch 5' adaptor carrying 12 random nucleotides introduced a unique molecular identifier onto each TCR beta cDNA molecule. Each sample yielded at least 2.5 million CDR3-containing paired-end reads. First-strand cDNA was synthesized from all RNA with the Mint cDNA synthesis kit, primed by a TRBC-specific oligonucleotide. All cDNA was treated with uracil-DNA glycosylase and then went through a first 18-cycle PCR with the universal primers M1SS and BC2_uni_R. As for the authors' bioinformatics: For normalization, 1 million high-quality reads were randomly selected from each sample, with every read carrying a distinct molecular identifier. Instead of being binned into consensus sequences, reads with shared molecular identifiers were discarded. MiTCR, run with a Q25 quality threshold and the strictest error-elimination algorithm, handled CDR3 identification, clonotype clustering and error correction. Lower-bound total TCR beta diversity was estimated with a nonparametric unseen species model using Euler transformation. TCRdb reran the public reads through fastp at Q25 and MiXCR, keeping productive beta chains. Here each entry gathers all rows of one CDR3 protein and keeps the most common genes and DNA. TCRdb's processing, not the authors' own work, is the source of the V and J calls. Counted in this sample were 650,000 to 1,000,000 distinct CDR3 sequences; approximately 35% of them appeared once. The ten largest make up approximately 13% of the sample.

This clonotype was sampled from a man between 18 and 35 years old in good health. Sequencing was performed on blood. The V and J genes are TRBV20-1 and TRBJ2-2; no D gene is confidently identified. Here the CDR3 is given as CNARDARNTGELFF. The nucleotides read TGCAATGCTAGAGATGCACGTAACACCGGGGAGCTGTTTTTT.